This entry describes one TCR beta chain. From germline, CDR1 is MNHNY and CDR2 SVGAGI (reference sequence). Trimming cost V 0 bases and J 8 bases; bases outside gene matches: 11. There are 16 residues in the CDR3. The sample is drawn from a study of blood T cell repertoires in COVID-19. In the study overall: The United States, Italy and Spain provided the acute and convalescent COVID-19 samples. Sample material is recorded as cDNA or gDNA derived from T cells, B-cell-depleted T cells, or PBMCs.

Original methodology: From reference gene primer amplification, estimates of nucleated cell counts were derived. Measured with immunoSEQ multiplex PCR; TCRdb has only the in-frame clones, and not every one. The V and J calls and clone size are taken from that table; D and trimming were inferred from the DNA. Among 85,000 to 90,000 clones listed, under 85% were seen once. This receptor was identified in a man between 65 and 85 years old with acute or convalescent COVID-19. V is TRBV6-6 and J is TRBJ1-2, with TRBD1 matching 8 bases. The sample comprised peripheral blood. The CDR3 DNA reads TGTGCCAGCAGTTACTCGCCAGGGGGCCACCCCGTAGGCTACACCTTC. Translating gives CASSYSPGGHPVGYTF.